Given below is one T cell receptor beta chain in context. The record originates from a study of blood T cell repertoires in COVID-19. Original handling: Reference gene primer amplification gave nucleated cell count estimates. Assay used: immunoSEQ multiplex PCR; TCRdb lists only in-frame clones, some missing. That table furnishes V, J and clone size, whereas the DNA furnished D and trimming. The table lists approximately 97,000 clones, more than 75% of them singletons, with 3% in the top ten. V was cut by 1 base and J by 0 bases, with 7 bases left in between. CDR3 size: 15 residues. Germline loops: CDR1 LGHDT, CDR2 YNNKEL (reference sequence).

The chain is built from TRBV3-1 (or the pseudogene TRBV3-2) and TRBJ1-5; D is unclear. Sequencing was carried out using peripheral blood. The clonotype originates from a man aged 50-60 years with active or convalescent COVID-19. The CDR3 sequence: CASSQASYSNQPQHF. Written as DNA, the CDR3 is TGTGCCAGCAGCCAAGCCAGTTATAGCAATCAGCCCCAGCATTTT.